This T cell receptor (beta chain) was recovered during a study of blood T cell repertoires in COVID-19. About the research overall: Italy, Spain and the United States were the sources of the convalescent and acute COVID-19 samples. T cells, B-cell-depleted T cells, or PBMCs provided the cDNA or gDNA that served as material.

In the authors' methods: Counts of nucleated cells, estimated from reference gene primer amplification, were obtained. The protocol was immunoSEQ multiplex PCR, while the TCRdb copy is restricted to in-frame clones and leaves out a portion. From that table come the V and J calls and clone size; the DNA was used to work out D and trimming. This repertoire shows 200,000 to 250,000 clones, 70% to 90% found once; its top ten account for roughly 1.4%. This CDR3 is 14 amino acids long. Germline V lookup: CDR1 LGHDT, CDR2 YNNKEL (reference sequence). With V trimmed by 4 bases and J by 5 bases, 6 bases remained unmatched.

This chain links TRBV3-1 (or the pseudogene TRBV3-2) with TRBJ2-5, with 8 bases that match TRBD1. The sample was peripheral blood. This receptor was identified in a man older than 75 with acute or convalescent COVID-19. The CDR3 region is CASSRQGAGETQYF. CDR3 nucleotides: TGTGCCAGCAGCCGTCAGGGGGCGGGCGAGACCCAGTACTTC.